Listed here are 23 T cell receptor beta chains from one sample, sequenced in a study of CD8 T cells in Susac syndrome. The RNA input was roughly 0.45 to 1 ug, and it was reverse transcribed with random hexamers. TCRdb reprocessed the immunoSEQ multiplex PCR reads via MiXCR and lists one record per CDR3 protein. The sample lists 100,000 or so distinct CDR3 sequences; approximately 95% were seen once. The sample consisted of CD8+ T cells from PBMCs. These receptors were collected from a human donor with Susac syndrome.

This chain's CDR3 is CASSFDSQNIQYF. The CDR3 region has the DNA TGTGCCAGCAGTTTCGACAGCCAAAACATTCAGTACTTC. The rearrangement joins TRBV27 to TRBJ2-4, with D tentatively TRBD1 (5 bases). V was cut by 3 bases and J by 5 bases, with 8 bases left in between. Germline lookup yields CDR1 MNHEY and CDR2 SMNVEV (reference sequence). The CDR3 sequence is 13 residues long.

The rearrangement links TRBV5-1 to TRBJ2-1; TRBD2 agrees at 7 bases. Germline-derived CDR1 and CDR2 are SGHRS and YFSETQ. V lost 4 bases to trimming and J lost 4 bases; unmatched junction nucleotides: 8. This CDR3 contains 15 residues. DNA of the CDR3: TGCGCCAGCAGCGCTAGCGGAGGGATTTACAATGAGCAGTTCTTC. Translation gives CASSASGGIYNEQFF. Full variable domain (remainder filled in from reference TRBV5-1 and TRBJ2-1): KAGVTQTPRYLIKTRGQQVTLSCSPISGHRSVSWYQQTPGQGLQFLFEYFSETQRNKGNFPGRFSGRQFSNSRSEMNVSTLELGDSALYLCASSASGGIYNEQFFGPGTRLTVL.

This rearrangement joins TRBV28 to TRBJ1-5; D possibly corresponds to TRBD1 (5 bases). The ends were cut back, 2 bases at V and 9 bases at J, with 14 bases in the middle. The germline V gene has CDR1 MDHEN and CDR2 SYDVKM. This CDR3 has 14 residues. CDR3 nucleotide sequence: TGTGCCAGCAGTTTACCCCTAGGGGCCCGGCCCCAGCATTTT. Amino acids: CASSLPLGARPQHF.

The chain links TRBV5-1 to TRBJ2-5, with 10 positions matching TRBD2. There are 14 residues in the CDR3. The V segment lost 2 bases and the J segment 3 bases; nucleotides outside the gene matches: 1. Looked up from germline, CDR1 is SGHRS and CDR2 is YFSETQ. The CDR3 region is CASSFTSGEETQYF. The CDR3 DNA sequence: TGCGCCAGCAGCTTTACTAGCGGGGAAGAGACCCAGTACTTC.

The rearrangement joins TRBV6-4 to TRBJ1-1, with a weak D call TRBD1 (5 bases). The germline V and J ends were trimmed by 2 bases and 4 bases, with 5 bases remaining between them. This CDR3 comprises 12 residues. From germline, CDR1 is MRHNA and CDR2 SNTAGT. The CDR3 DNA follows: TGTGCCAGCAGTGACGGGGGCACTGAAGCTTTCTTT. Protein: CASSDGGTEAFF.

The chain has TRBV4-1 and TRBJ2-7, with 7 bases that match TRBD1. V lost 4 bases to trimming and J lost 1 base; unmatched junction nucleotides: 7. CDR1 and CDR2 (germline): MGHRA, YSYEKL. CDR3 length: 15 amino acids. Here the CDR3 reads CASSPPGQISYEQYF. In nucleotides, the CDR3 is TGCGCCAGCAGCCCCCCGGGACAGATATCCTACGAGCAGTACTTC.

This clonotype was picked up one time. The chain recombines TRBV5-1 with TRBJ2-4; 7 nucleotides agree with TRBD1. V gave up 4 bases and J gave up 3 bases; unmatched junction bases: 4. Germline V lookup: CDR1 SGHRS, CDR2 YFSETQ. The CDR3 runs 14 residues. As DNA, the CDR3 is TGCGCCAGCAGCCTTACAGGGGACAAAAACATTCAGTACTTC. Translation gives CASSLTGDKNIQYF.

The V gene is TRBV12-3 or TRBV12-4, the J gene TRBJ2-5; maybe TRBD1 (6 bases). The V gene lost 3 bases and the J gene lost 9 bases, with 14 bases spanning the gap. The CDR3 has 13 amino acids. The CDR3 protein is CASSFFGTRAQYF. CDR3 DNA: TGTGCCAGCAGTTTCTTCGGGACACGGGCCCAGTACTTC.

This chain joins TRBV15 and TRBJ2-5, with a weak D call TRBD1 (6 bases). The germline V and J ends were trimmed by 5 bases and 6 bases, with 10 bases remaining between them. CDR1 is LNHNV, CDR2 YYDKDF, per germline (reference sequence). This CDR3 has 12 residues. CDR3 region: CATSGDTQTQYF. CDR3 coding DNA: TGTGCCACCAGCGGGGACACCCAGACCCAGTACTTC.

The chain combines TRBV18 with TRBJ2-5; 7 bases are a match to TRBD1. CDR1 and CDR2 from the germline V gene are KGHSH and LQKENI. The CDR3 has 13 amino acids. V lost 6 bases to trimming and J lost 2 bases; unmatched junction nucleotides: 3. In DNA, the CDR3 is TGTGCCAGCTCCCCGGGACAGCAAGAGACCCAGTACTTC. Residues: CASSPGQQETQYF.

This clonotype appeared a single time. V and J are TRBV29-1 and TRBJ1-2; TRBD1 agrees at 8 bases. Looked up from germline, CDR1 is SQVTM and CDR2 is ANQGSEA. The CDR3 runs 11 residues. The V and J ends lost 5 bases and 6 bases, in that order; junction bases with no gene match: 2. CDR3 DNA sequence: TGCAGCGTTCAACAGGGGGATGGCTACACCTTC. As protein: CSVQQGDGYTF.

As DNA, the CDR3 is TGCAGTGCTAGAGTCGGTGTCCACTACGAGCAGTACTTC. This codes for CSARVGVHYEQYF. The chain couples TRBV20-1 to TRBJ2-7; no clear D. Trimming stripped 1 base from V and 3 bases from J, with 10 bases between. Germline assignment: CDR1 DFQATT and CDR2 SNEGSKA (reference sequence). The CDR3 sequence is 13 residues long.

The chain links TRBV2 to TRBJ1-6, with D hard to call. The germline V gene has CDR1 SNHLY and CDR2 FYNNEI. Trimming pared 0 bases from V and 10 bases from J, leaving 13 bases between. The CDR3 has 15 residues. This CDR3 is CASSEAGHRESPLHF. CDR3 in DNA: TGTGCCAGCAGTGAAGCCGGCCATAGAGAATCACCCCTCCACTTT.

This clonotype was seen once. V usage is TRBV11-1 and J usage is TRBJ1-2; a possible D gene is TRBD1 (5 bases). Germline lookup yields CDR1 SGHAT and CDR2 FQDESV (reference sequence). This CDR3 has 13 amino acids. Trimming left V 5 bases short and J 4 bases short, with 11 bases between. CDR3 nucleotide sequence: TGTGCCAGCAGCCACTCGACAGCCTATGGCTACACCTTC. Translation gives CASSHSTAYGYTF.

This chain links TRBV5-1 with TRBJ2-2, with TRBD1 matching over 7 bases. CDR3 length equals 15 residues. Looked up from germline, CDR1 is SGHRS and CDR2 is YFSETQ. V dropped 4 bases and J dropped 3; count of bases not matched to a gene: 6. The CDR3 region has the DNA TGCGCCAGCAGCACCCGACAGGGTTACACCGGGGAGCTGTTTTTT. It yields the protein CASSTRQGYTGELFF.

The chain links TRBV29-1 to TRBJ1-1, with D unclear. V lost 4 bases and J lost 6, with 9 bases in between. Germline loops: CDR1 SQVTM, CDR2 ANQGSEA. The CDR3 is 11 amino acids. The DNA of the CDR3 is TGCAGCGTTGCCGGGGTAGCTGAAGCTTTCTTT. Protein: CSVAGVAEAFF.

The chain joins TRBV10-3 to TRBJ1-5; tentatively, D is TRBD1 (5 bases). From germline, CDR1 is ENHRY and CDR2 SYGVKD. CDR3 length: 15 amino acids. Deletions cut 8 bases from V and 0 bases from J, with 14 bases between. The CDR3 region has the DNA TGTGCCATCCAGGGAGAGGCCCGTAGCAATCAGCCCCAGCATTTT. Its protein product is CAIQGEARSNQPQHF.

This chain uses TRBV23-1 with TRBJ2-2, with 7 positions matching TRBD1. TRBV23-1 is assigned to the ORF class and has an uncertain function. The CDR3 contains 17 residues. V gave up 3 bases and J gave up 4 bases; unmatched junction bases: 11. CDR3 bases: TGCGCCAGCAGTCAGCTACGGGACAGCTATTGCACCGGGGAGCTGTTTTTT. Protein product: CASSQLRDSYCTGELFF.

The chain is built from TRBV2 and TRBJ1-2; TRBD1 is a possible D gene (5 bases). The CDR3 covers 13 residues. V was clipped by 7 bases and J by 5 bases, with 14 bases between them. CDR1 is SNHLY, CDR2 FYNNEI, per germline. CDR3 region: CASMEGTVYGYTF. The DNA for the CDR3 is TGTGCCAGCATGGAGGGGACGGTTTATGGCTACACCTTC.

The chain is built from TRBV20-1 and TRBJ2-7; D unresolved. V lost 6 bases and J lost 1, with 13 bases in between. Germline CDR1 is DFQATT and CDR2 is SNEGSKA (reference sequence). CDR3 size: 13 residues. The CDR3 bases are TGCAGTGCCGACCAGGTTGGTTCCTACGAGCAGTACTTC. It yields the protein CSADQVGSYEQYF.

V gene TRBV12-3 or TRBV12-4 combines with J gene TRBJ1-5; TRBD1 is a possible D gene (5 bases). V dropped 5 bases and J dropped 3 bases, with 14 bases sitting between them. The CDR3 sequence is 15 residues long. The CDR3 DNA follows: TGTGCCAGCAGTCCTGCCGGGACCTTCAATCAGCCCCAGCATTTT. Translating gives CASSPAGTFNQPQHF.

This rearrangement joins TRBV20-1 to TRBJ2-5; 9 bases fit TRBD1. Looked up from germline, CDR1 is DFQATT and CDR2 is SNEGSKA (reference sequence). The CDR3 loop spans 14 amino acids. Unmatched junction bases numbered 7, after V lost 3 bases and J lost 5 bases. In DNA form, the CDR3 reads TGCAGTGCTAGGGTAACAGGGGGCAAGGAGACCCAGTACTTC. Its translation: CSARVTGGKETQYF.

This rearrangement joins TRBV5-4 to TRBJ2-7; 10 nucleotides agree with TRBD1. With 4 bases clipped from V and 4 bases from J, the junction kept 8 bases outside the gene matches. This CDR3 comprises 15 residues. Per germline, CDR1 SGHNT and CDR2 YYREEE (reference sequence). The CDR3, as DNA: TGTGCCAGCAGCCGACAGGGGGCTGTATTTTACGAGCAGTACTTC. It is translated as CASSRQGAVFYEQYF.